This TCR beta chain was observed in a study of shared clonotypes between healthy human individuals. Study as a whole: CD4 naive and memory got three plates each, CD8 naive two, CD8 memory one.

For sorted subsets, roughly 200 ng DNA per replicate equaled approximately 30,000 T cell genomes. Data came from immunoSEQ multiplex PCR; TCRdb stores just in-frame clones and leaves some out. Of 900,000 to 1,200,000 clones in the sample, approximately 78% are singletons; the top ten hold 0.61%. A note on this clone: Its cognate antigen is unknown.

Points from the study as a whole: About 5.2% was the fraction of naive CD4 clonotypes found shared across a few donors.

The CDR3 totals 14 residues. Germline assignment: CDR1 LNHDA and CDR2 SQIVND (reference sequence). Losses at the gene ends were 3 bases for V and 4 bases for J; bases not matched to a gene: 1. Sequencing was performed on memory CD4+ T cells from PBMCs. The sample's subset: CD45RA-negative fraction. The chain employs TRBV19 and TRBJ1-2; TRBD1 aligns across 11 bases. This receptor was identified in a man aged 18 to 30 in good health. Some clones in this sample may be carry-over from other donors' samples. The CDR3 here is CASSMGTGGYGYTF. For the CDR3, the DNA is TGTGCCAGTAGTATGGGGACAGGGGGCTATGGCTACACCTTC. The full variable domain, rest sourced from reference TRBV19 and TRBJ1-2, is DGGITQSPKYLFRKEGQNVTLSCEQNLNHDAMYWYRQDPGQGLRLIYYSQIVNDFQKGDIAEGYSVSREKKESFPLTVTSAQKNPTAFYLCASSMGTGGYGYTFGSGTRLTVV.